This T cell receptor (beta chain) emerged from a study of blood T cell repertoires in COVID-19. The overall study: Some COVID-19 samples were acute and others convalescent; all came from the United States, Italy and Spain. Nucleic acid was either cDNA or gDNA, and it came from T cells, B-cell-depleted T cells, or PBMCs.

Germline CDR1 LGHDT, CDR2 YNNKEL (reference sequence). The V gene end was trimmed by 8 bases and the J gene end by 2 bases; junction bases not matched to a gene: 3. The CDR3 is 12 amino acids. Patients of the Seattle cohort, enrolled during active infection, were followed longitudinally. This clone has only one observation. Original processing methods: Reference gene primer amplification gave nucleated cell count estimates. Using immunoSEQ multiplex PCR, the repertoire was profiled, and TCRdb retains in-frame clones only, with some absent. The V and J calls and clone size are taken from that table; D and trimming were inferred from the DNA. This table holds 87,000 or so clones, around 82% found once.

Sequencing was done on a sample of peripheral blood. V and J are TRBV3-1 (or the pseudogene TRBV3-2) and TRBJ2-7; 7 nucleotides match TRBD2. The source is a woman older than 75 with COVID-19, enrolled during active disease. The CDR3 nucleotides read TGTGCCAGCCAGGGAGGGGCCTACGAGCAGTACTTC. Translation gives CASQGGAYEQYF.